These 21 T cell receptor beta chains originate from one sample sequenced in a study of blood T cell repertoires in COVID-19. Some clones are missing from TCRdb's copy, which holds only in-frame ones; the method was immunoSEQ multiplex PCR. The table has about 200,000 clones, roughly 94% seen once; the top ten hold about 0.8%. Sequencing was carried out using peripheral blood. The receptor set was obtained from a man aged 25 to 40 with COVID-19, enrolled during active disease.

The chain couples TRBV6-5 to TRBJ1-2, with D perhaps matching TRBD1 (5 bases). Per the germline V gene, CDR1 is MNHEY and CDR2 is SVGAGI. The CDR3 totals 15 residues. Trimming removed 0 bases from V and 4 bases from J, with 12 bases in between. The CDR3 loop is CASSYSFRGSYGYTF. CDR3 coding DNA: TGTGCCAGCAGTTACTCATTTAGGGGTTCCTATGGCTACACCTTC.

This chain joins TRBV3-1 (or the pseudogene TRBV3-2) and TRBJ1-6, with 8 bases matching TRBD1. The CDR3 covers 15 residues. The V segment lost 0 bases and the J segment 11 bases; nucleotides outside the gene matches: 6. Germline values: CDR1 LGHDT, CDR2 YNNKEL (reference sequence). CDR3 region: CASSQDVRGLPPLHF. CDR3 coding DNA: TGTGCCAGCAGCCAAGATGTCAGGGGGCTTCCACCCCTCCACTTT.

This clone showed up just once. The chain recombines TRBV6-5 with TRBJ1-4; 8 nucleotides align to TRBD1. This CDR3 has 14 residues. In germline, CDR1 is MNHEY, CDR2 SVGAGI. With 2 bases clipped from V and 7 bases from J, the junction kept 3 bases outside the gene matches. CDR3 nucleotides: TGTGCCAGCAGTTACGGCAGGGGGCGTGAAAAACTGTTTTTT. Translating it yields CASSYGRGREKLFF.

This clone was found once. The chain links TRBV5-1 to TRBJ2-1; TRBD1 agrees at 7 bases. From germline, CDR1 is SGHRS and CDR2 YFSETQ. The CDR3 consists of 15 residues. Germline trimming cut 4 bases from V and 3 bases from J; bases unmatched to any gene: 7. The CDR3 is CASSRQDRHYNEQFF. The DNA for the CDR3 is TGCGCCAGCAGCCGCCAGGACAGGCACTACAATGAGCAGTTCTTC.

The chain carries TRBV9 and TRBJ1-1, with 7 bases matching TRBD1. After removal of 1 base from V and 1 base from J, the junction contained 4 bases not matched to a gene. The CDR3 consists of 15 residues. Germline loops: CDR1 SGDLS, CDR2 YYNGEE. The CDR3 nucleotides are TGTGCCAGCAGCGTAAACAGGGGTGAGAACACTGAAGCTTTCTTT. It yields the protein CASSVNRGENTEAFF.

This chain links TRBV6-2 or TRBV6-3 with TRBJ1-2; D ambiguous. The germline CDR1 and CDR2 sequences are MNHEY and SVGEGT. Deletions cut 6 bases from V and 6 bases from J, with 17 bases between. CDR3 length: 14 residues. The CDR3 is CASSPVLRGNGYTF. The CDR3 DNA sequence: TGTGCCAGCAGCCCCGTTCTTCGAGGGAATGGCTACACCTTC.

This rearrangement joins TRBV3-1 (or the pseudogene TRBV3-2) to TRBJ1-2; D uncertain. V was cut by 0 bases and J by 8 bases, with 13 bases left in between. Germline V gene sequence: CDR1 LGHDT, CDR2 YNNKEL (reference sequence). The CDR3 consists of 14 residues. The CDR3 DNA sequence: TGTGCCAGCAGCCAAGATCTTGCGGCTAAGGGCTACACCTTC. Amino acid sequence: CASSQDLAAKGYTF.

The rearrangement links TRBV11-3 to TRBJ2-7; TRBD1 matches 9 bases. In germline, CDR1 is SGHNT, CDR2 YENEEA. CDR3 length equals 15 residues. The V segment lost 4 bases and the J segment 6 bases; nucleotides outside the gene matches: 10. CDR3 region: CASSSGQGSASEQYF. Here the CDR3 DNA reads TGTGCCAGCAGCTCAGGACAGGGGTCGGCGAGCGAGCAGTACTTC.

A word on this clone: Additional DNA sequences in this sample encode the identical CDR3. V usage is TRBV12-3 or TRBV12-4 and J usage is TRBJ2-7, with no clear D. The germline V and J ends were trimmed by 4 bases and 1 base, with 2 bases remaining between them. This CDR3 has 11 residues. Here the CDR3 reads CASSSSYEQYF. The CDR3 DNA reads as TGTGCCAGCAGTTCATCCTACGAGCAGTACTTC.

The V call is TRBV4-1, the J call TRBJ2-3; the D gene is possibly TRBD1 (6 bases). The germline V gene has CDR1 MGHRA and CDR2 YSYEKL. CDR3 length equals 13 residues. V shed 0 bases and J shed 9 bases, with 10 bases lying between them. CDR3 in DNA: TGCGCCAGCAGCCAAGATTCGGACAGAACGCAGTATTTT. Its protein is CASSQDSDRTQYF.

This chain uses TRBV18 with TRBJ1-2, with 7 bases aligning to TRBD1. V lost 3 bases, J lost 4 bases, and 8 bases stayed unmatched. CDR3 length equals 15 residues. The germline V gene encodes CDR1 KGHSH and CDR2 LQKENI. CDR3 protein: CASSPDRSDAYGYTF. DNA for the CDR3: TGTGCCAGCTCACCGGACAGGTCAGATGCCTATGGCTACACCTTC.

This sequence joins TRBV3-1 (or the pseudogene TRBV3-2) and TRBJ2-2; D possibly corresponds to TRBD2 (6 bases). The V gene's germline CDR1 is LGHDT and CDR2 YNNKEL (reference sequence). Trimming removed 6 bases at V and 5 bases at J, with 10 bases between. The CDR3 is 13 residues long. DNA of the CDR3: TGTGCCAGCAGTTGGAGGGAAACCGGGGAGCTGTTTTTT. It translates to CASSWRETGELFF.

CDR3 loop: CASSLAALANTDTQYF. In DNA form, the CDR3 reads TGTGCCAGCAGCCTAGCGGCACTAGCGAACACAGATACGCAGTATTTT. The chain uses TRBV3-1 (or the pseudogene TRBV3-2) and TRBJ2-3; 7 nucleotides align to TRBD2. The CDR3 extends over 16 amino acids. The junction had 9 bases not matched to a gene; V was cut back by 4 bases and J by 2 bases. From germline, CDR1 is LGHDT and CDR2 YNNKEL (reference sequence).

The chain couples TRBV3-1 (or the pseudogene TRBV3-2) to TRBJ2-7; 7 bases are shared with TRBD2. V lost 0 bases to trimming and J lost 7 bases; unmatched junction nucleotides: 3. CDR1 and CDR2 (germline): LGHDT, YNNKEL (reference sequence). CDR3 size: 13 residues. The CDR3 bases are TGTGCCAGCAGCCAAGAATCCGGGGGGGAGCAGTACTTC. Translating it yields CASSQESGGEQYF.

The chain joins TRBV6-6 to TRBJ1-3; D gene uncertain. V was trimmed by 4 bases and J by 0 bases, leaving 13 bases between them. CDR1 MNHNY and CDR2 SVGAGI come from the germline V gene (reference sequence). This CDR3 contains 16 residues. CDR3 sequence reads: CASSSRAGHSGNTIYF. Written as DNA, the CDR3 is TGTGCCAGCAGTTCCCGAGCAGGTCACTCTGGAAACACCATATATTTT.

The chain combines TRBV9 with TRBJ2-3; possibly TRBD2 for D (6 bases). With 0 bases removed from V and 4 bases from J, the gap between germline ends came to 9 bases. Germline V gene data show CDR1 as SGDLS and CDR2 as YYNGEE. The CDR3 loop spans 14 amino acids. The CDR3 nucleotides are TGTGCCAGCAGCGTAGTTGGGGAGGCAGATACGCAGTATTTT. Its translation is CASSVVGEADTQYF.

The genes are TRBV5-1 and TRBJ1-1, with D possibly TRBD1 on 5 matching bases. Trimming removed 4 bases from V and 7 bases from J, with 17 bases in between. CDR3 length: 14 residues. Germline V gene lookup returns CDR1 SGHRS and CDR2 YFSETQ. The CDR3 coding sequence is TGCGCCAGCAGCATACTTCAGGGTTTGGATGAAGCTTTCTTT. Translation: CASSILQGLDEAFF. The whole variable domain, filled in from reference TRBV5-1 and TRBJ1-1, reads KAGVTQTPRYLIKTRGQQVTLSCSPISGHRSVSWYQQTPGQGLQFLFEYFSETQRNKGNFPGRFSGRQFSNSRSEMNVSTLELGDSALYLCASSILQGLDEAFFGQGTRLTVV.

The chain carries TRBV2 and TRBJ1-4, with 8 bases lining up with TRBD1. Trimming took 8 bases from V and 5 from J; bases not matched to a gene: 7. Germline V gene lookup returns CDR1 SNHLY and CDR2 FYNNEI. This CDR3 is 14 amino acids long. CDR3 residues: CASSARTGNEKLFF. The CDR3 coding sequence is TGTGCCAGCTCGGCTAGGACAGGGAATGAAAAACTGTTTTTT.

The CDR3 loop is CASSDRARGLNQPQHF. Here the CDR3 DNA reads TGCGCCAGCAGTGATAGGGCCAGGGGCTTAAATCAGCCCCAGCATTTT. The V and J genes are TRBV10-2 and TRBJ1-5, with D perhaps TRBD1 (6 bases). Trimming pared 3 bases from V and 4 bases from J, leaving 16 bases between. This CDR3 spans 16 amino acids. Germline lookup yields CDR1 WSHSY and CDR2 SAAADI.

The chain is built from TRBV4-1 and TRBJ1-1; 7 bases agree with TRBD1. Per germline, CDR1 MGHRA and CDR2 YSYEKL. The CDR3 is 14 residues long. The J segment lost 3 bases and the V segment lost 6 bases, leaving 7 bases of the junction unmatched. The CDR3 coding sequence is TGCGCCAGCAGAGCGACAGGGTTTTACACTGAAGCTTTCTTT. Its protein product is CASRATGFYTEAFF.

CDR3 residues: CASSREVRSTEAFF. The CDR3 nucleotides read TGTGCCAGCAGTCGCGAGGTGCGTAGCACTGAAGCTTTCTTT. The rearrangement joins TRBV6-4 to TRBJ1-1; the D is unclear. There are 14 residues in the CDR3. Germline V gene lookup returns CDR1 MRHNA and CDR2 SNTAGT. Trimming removed 5 bases from V and 4 bases from J, with 14 bases in between.